These T cell receptor beta chains were read from a single sample in a study of cytomegalovirus exposure and HLA in healthy donors. The protocol was immunoSEQ multiplex PCR, while the TCRdb copy is restricted to in-frame clones and leaves out a portion. In the table there are roughly 250,000 clones, around 91% of which are singletons. The sequenced material came from PBMCs. The receptors stem from a woman aged 18-35 years in good health and CMV-seronegative. Each CDR3 is given with its conserved first and last residue. The D gene is left open where the match is weak. Clone size is given for some rows only: seen once, a few or many times, or a class if the clone is expanded.

cdr3_nt,cdr3_aa,clone_size,cdr3_length,j_call,v_call,d_call
TGTGCCAGCAGCGTAGGGGTACCCGGGTATGAGCAGTTCTTC,CASSVGVPGYEQFF,NA,14,TRBJ2-1,TRBV9,NA
TGCGCCAGCAGCCAAGAGTCAGGGGATACCTATGGCTACACCTTC,CASSQESGDTYGYTF,NA,15,TRBJ1-2,TRBV4-1,NA
TGTGCCAGCAGCTTAGTTCCGGTCATGTACCAAGAGACCCAGTACTTC,CASSLVPVMYQETQYF,NA,16,TRBJ2-5,TRBV7-9,NA
TGTGCCAGCAGCGACAGGGGGCGCCGCGAAAACTATGGCTACACCTTC,CASSDRGRRENYGYTF,NA,16,TRBJ1-2,TRBV6-6,TRBD1
TGCGCCAGCAGCTCTACACAGGGGGCAGGAGAAAAACTGTTTTTT,CASSSTQGAGEKLFF,NA,15,TRBJ1-4,TRBV5-1,TRBD1
TGTGCCAGCTCACCTTCCGGAGAGACCCAGTACTTC,CASSPSGETQYF,NA,12,TRBJ2-5,TRBV18,NA
TGTGCCAGCAGCGTAATGTTTGGCCCTGAAGCTTTCTTT,CASSVMFGPEAFF,NA,13,TRBJ1-1,TRBV9,NA
TGTGCCAGCAGCCACGACAGGGGTCAGCCCCAGCATTTT,CASSHDRGQPQHF,NA,13,TRBJ1-5,TRBV7-9,TRBD1
TGTGCCAGCAGCTTGGCCGCGGGTCGCGAGACCCAGTACTTC,CASSLAAGRETQYF,NA,14,TRBJ2-5,TRBV5-6,NA
TGTGCCAGGCTGGCCAGCTGGGGCGATTTTGGCAATCAGCCCCAGCATTTT,CARLASWGDFGNQPQHF,once,17,TRBJ1-5,TRBV6-4,NA
TGTGCCAGCAGTTCAAGCGGGTACACAGATACGCAGTATTTT,CASSSSGYTDTQYF,NA,14,TRBJ2-3,TRBV6-5,NA
TGTGCCAGCAGCTTAGGATCCGGGACTACCTACGAGCAGTACTTC,CASSLGSGTTYEQYF,NA,15,TRBJ2-7,TRBV7-9,TRBD2
TGCGCCAGCAGCCAAGGGGCTAGCGGGGGGGCCCGGGAGACCCAGTACTTC,CASSQGASGGARETQYF,NA,17,TRBJ2-5,TRBV4-1,TRBD2
TGTGCCAGCACCGCGACAACTCCATCCAATTCACCCCTCCACTTT,CASTATTPSNSPLHF,once,15,TRBJ1-6,TRBV27,NA
TGTGCCAGCAGCCAAGATGTACCTCGGGGGACCATTGTCAATGAGCAGTTCTTC,CASSQDVPRGTIVNEQFF,NA,18,TRBJ2-1,TRBV14,NA
TGTGCCAGCAGCTTAAGGGGGACTAGCGTCCACAATGAGCAGTTCTTC,CASSLRGTSVHNEQFF,NA,16,TRBJ2-1,TRBV7-9,TRBD2
TGTGCCAGCAGCGTTTCACTCGACAGGGAAAACTATGGCTACACCTTC,CASSVSLDRENYGYTF,NA,16,TRBJ1-2,TRBV9,TRBD1
TGTGCCAGCAGCGGGGCAGGTGTCGGCTACACCTTC,CASSGAGVGYTF,few,12,TRBJ1-2,TRBV9,NA
TGTGCCAGCAGCAAGACAGGGTTCAATGAGCAGTTCTTC,CASSKTGFNEQFF,NA,13,TRBJ2-1,TRBV5-6,TRBD1
TGTGCCAGCAGCGTAGGACCCGGGGGGGACACCGGGGAGCTGTTTTTT,CASSVGPGGDTGELFF,NA,16,TRBJ2-2,TRBV9,TRBD2
TGTGCCAGCAGGAGTCGACAGTCCGGTCAGCCCCAGCATTTT,CASRSRQSGQPQHF,once,14,TRBJ1-5,TRBV27,NA
TGTGCCAGCGGGATAACGGGGAGGGAGCAGTTCTTC,CASGITGREQFF,once,12,TRBJ2-1,TRBV27,NA
TGTGCCAGCAGGGACAGGGAGTCCTATAATTCACCCCTCCACTTT,CASRDRESYNSPLHF,NA,15,TRBJ1-6,TRBV2,TRBD1
TGCGCCAGCAGCTTGGGAGTTAACACAGATACGCAGTATTTT,CASSLGVNTDTQYF,NA,14,TRBJ2-3,TRBV5-1,NA
TGTGCCAGCAGGGTTTTGGGCAGACTGAACACTGAAGCTTTCTTT,CASRVLGRLNTEAFF,NA,15,TRBJ1-1,TRBV5-4,NA
TGCGCCAGCAGCCTAGGACTAGCGGGGGGGTATTACAATGAGCAGTTCTTC,CASSLGLAGGYYNEQFF,once,17,TRBJ2-1,TRBV4-3,TRBD2
TGTGCCAGCAGCCCTGCCGGGACAGTTTCCTACGAGCAGTACTTC,CASSPAGTVSYEQYF,NA,15,TRBJ2-7,TRBV7-9,TRBD1
TGTGCCAGCAGTGCTGACAGTATCAACAATGAGCAGTTCTTC,CASSADSINNEQFF,NA,14,TRBJ2-1,TRBV6-4,NA
TGCAGCGTTGACCCCAGGACACATGAAGCTTTCTTT,CSVDPRTHEAFF,NA,12,TRBJ1-1,TRBV29-1,NA
TGTGCCACCTTAGAGGGAGGGCAGCTCTATGGCTACACCTTC,CATLEGGQLYGYTF,NA,14,TRBJ1-2,TRBV6-5,NA
TGTGCCAGCAGTTCTGGTCGAGTTTTTGGAAACACCATATATTTT,CASSSGRVFGNTIYF,NA,15,TRBJ1-3,TRBV6-5,NA
TGTGCCAGCAGCTTAGACAGGGTCCCCACCGGGGAGCTGTTTTTT,CASSLDRVPTGELFF,NA,15,TRBJ2-2,TRBV7-3,TRBD1
TGTGCCAGCAGTGAGACAGGGTTCCTCTCCGGGGAGCTGTTTTTT,CASSETGFLSGELFF,NA,15,TRBJ2-2,TRBV25-1,TRBD1
TGTGCCAGCAGTTTAGGGCCAGACAGCGTAAACTATGGCTACACCTTC,CASSLGPDSVNYGYTF,NA,16,TRBJ1-2,TRBV28,NA
TGTGCCAGCAGTCGAGACAGGTATAGCAATCAGCCCCAGCATTTT,CASSRDRYSNQPQHF,NA,15,TRBJ1-5,TRBV6-5,NA
TGTGCCAGCAGCTCTAGGGGGCAATCCTACAATGAGCAGTTCTTC,CASSSRGQSYNEQFF,NA,15,TRBJ2-1,TRBV7-6,TRBD1
TGCGCCAGCAGCGTGGGACAGCTTGGGGGGGAGCTGTTTTTT,CASSVGQLGGELFF,NA,14,TRBJ2-2,TRBV5-1,TRBD1
TGCGCCAGCAGCCAATCGCCCAGGGCGGACACTGAAGCTTTCTTT,CASSQSPRADTEAFF,few,15,TRBJ1-1,TRBV4-1,NA
TGTGCCAGCAGTGAAATACGGGGGGGCAATCAGCCCCAGCATTTT,CASSEIRGGNQPQHF,NA,15,TRBJ1-5,TRBV6-1,NA
TGTGCCACAACAGGGAATAATTCACCCCTCCACTTT,CATTGNNSPLHF,NA,12,TRBJ1-6,TRBV7-2,NA
TGTGCCAGCAGTGAAAGGCAAGGGACAATTCAAGAGACCCAGTACTTC,CASSERQGTIQETQYF,NA,16,TRBJ2-5,TRBV2,NA
TGTGCCAGCAGCCTACCGGGTCCGAACACTGAAGCTTTCTTT,CASSLPGPNTEAFF,NA,14,TRBJ1-1,TRBV6-5,NA
TGTGCCAGCACCCGGGACAGGGAAGAGACCCAGTACTTC,CASTRDREETQYF,NA,13,TRBJ2-5,TRBV2,TRBD1
TGTGCCAGCAGTGATATGAGGGGGGAGACCCAGTACTTC,CASSDMRGETQYF,NA,13,TRBJ2-5,TRBV6-1,NA
TGTGCCAGCAGCGATCGACAGGGCATCTACAATGAGCAGTTCTTC,CASSDRQGIYNEQFF,NA,15,TRBJ2-1,TRBV2,TRBD1
TGTGCCAGCAGTTTAAAGGGCCTAGCGGGGGAGCAGTACTTC,CASSLKGLAGEQYF,NA,14,TRBJ2-7,TRBV28,TRBD2
TGTGCCAGTAGTATCCAGGACAGGAGTAATTCACCCCTCCACTTT,CASSIQDRSNSPLHF,NA,15,TRBJ1-6,TRBV19,TRBD1
TGCGCCAGCAGCGAGGTGACAGGGGGCCTTGGGGCCAACGTCCTGACTTTC,CASSEVTGGLGANVLTF,NA,17,TRBJ2-6,TRBV5-1,TRBD1
TGTGCCAGCAGTTCACGCAGGGGGCAAGAGACCCAGTACTTC,CASSSRRGQETQYF,NA,14,TRBJ2-5,TRBV27,TRBD1
TGCAGCGTTGAGGGCGGACAGGGGGCTTACGAGCAGTACTTC,CSVEGGQGAYEQYF,NA,14,TRBJ2-7,TRBV29-1,TRBD1
TGTGCCACCAGCAGAGACCTTCTCCGTAGACAGGGGGCCGGGCAGCCCCAGCATTTT,CATSRDLLRRQGAGQPQHF,NA,19,TRBJ1-5,TRBV15,TRBD1
TGTGCCAGCAGCTTAGTAGACAATGAGCAGTTCTTC,CASSLVDNEQFF,NA,12,TRBJ2-1,TRBV7-9,NA
TGTGCCTGGAGGCACCAGGAAAGGGAGCTGTTTTTT,CAWRHQERELFF,NA,12,TRBJ2-2,TRBV30,NA